This entry concerns a single T cell receptor (beta chain). No antigen is known for it. This specimen comes from a study of shared clonotypes between healthy human individuals. A CD45RA+ naive subset and a CD45RA-negative memory subset were split from CD4+ cells. This CDR3 spans 14 amino acids. Germline loops: CDR1 SGHDT, CDR2 YYEEEE. The V gene lost 4 bases and the J gene lost 0 bases, with 11 bases spanning the gap. Findings and caveats of the study: Estimated richness values were generally larger in naive subsets than in memory subsets.

Measured with immunoSEQ multiplex PCR; TCRdb has only the in-frame clones, and not every one. Seen here are millions of clones, roughly 94% observed once, and the top ten hold around 0.13%. The sequence derives from a man aged 18-30 years in good health. Sequenced input: naive CD4+ T cells sorted from blood. Subset given: CD45RA+ positively selected. The chain has TRBV5-6 and TRBJ2-7; no definite D call. The CDR3 bases are TGTGCCAGCAGCCTCGTGGGATTCTCCTACGAGCAGTACTTC. As protein: CASSLVGFSYEQYF.